Below are 22 T cell receptor beta chains sequenced from a single sample in a study of identical twins. TCRdb processed the 5' RACE reads anew with MiXCR; each CDR3 protein has one entry. Here the sample spans under 800,000 distinct CDR3 sequences, around 20% being singletons. This sample was shared with a second study, whose subject was T cells expressing NK-cell markers.

Input material: PBMCs. These receptors were obtained from a young woman in good health.

The chain couples TRBV10-1 to TRBJ1-2; 8 nucleotides align to TRBD1. Germline-derived CDR1 and CDR2 are WNHNN and SYGVQD (reference sequence). With V trimmed by 7 bases and J by 7 bases, 17 bases remained unmatched. The CDR3 is 16 residues long. CDR3 in DNA: TGCGCCAGCACCGAAGGGACAGGCCCCCCTGGGGGTGGCTACACCTTC. Translation: CASTEGTGPPGGGYTF.

There are a few counts of this clonotype. The genes are TRBV29-1 and TRBJ1-1; possible D gene TRBD1, 5 bases. The CDR3 loop spans 15 amino acids. The germline V and J ends were trimmed by 6 bases and 0 bases, with 17 bases remaining between them. Germline-derived CDR1 and CDR2 are SQVTM and ANQGSEA. Here the CDR3 reads CSVQTGDSLNTEAFF. The CDR3 nucleotides are TGCAGCGTCCAAACGGGCGACAGCTTGAACACTGAAGCTTTCTTT.

This clonotype was recorded a few times. The V call is TRBV20-1, the J call TRBJ1-1; D unclear. V lost 3 bases to trimming and J lost 8 bases, with 10 bases between them. The CDR3 contains 11 residues. Per germline, CDR1 DFQATT and CDR2 SNEGSKA (reference sequence). The CDR3 is CSASLVQEAFF. Written as DNA, the CDR3 is TGCAGTGCTAGTTTGGTCCAGGAAGCTTTCTTT.

The chain combines TRBV12-3 or TRBV12-4 with TRBJ2-3; 10 bases are shared with TRBD2. The CDR3 is 19 residues long. Trimming took 5 bases from V and 4 from J; bases not matched to a gene: 18. In DNA, the CDR3 is TGTGCCAGCAGTGTCGGGTGGCTAGCGGGGGAAACTCGGGCAGATACGCAGTATTTT. Translated, it gives CASSVGWLAGETRADTQYF.

In its sample, this clonotype was seen a few times. V is TRBV12-3 or TRBV12-4 and J is TRBJ2-1, with D perhaps assigned TRBD1 or TRBD2 (6 bases each). This CDR3 comprises 14 residues. V lost 3 bases, J lost 5 bases, and 11 bases lay in between. CDR3 bases: TGTGCCAGCAGTTTCGGGGGCTCTAACAATGAGCAGTTCTTC. As protein: CASSFGGSNNEQFF.

In this sample, this clonotype turned up a few times. The chain uses TRBV12-3 or TRBV12-4 and TRBJ2-7; D remains unclear. V was cut by 5 bases and J by 7 bases, with 12 bases left in between. The CDR3 loop spans 12 amino acids. The CDR3 loop reads CASSPSVWEQYF. For the CDR3, the DNA is TGTGCCAGCAGTCCCTCCGTATGGGAGCAGTACTTC.

The chain has TRBV5-1 and TRBJ2-1; D is possibly TRBD1 (6 bases). Germline CDR1 and CDR2: SGHRS and YFSETQ. V lost 6 bases and J lost 9, with 16 bases in between. The CDR3 covers 13 residues. The CDR3 DNA reads as TGCGCCAGCACCCTAGGGGGTTATGGTGAGCAGTTCTTC. It encodes CASTLGGYGEQFF.

The chain carries TRBV3-1 and TRBJ1-6; TRBD1 aligns across 10 bases. Per germline, CDR1 LGHDT and CDR2 YNNKEL (reference sequence). V lost 3 bases, J lost 8 bases, and 4 bases stayed unmatched. This CDR3 comprises 15 residues. The CDR3 is CASSQRQGAYSPLHF. CDR3 DNA: TGTGCCAGCAGCCAGAGACAGGGGGCATATTCACCCCTCCACTTT.

The chain is built from TRBV6-1 and TRBJ1-2; no clear D gene. Per the germline V gene, CDR1 is MNHNS and CDR2 is SASEGT. Trimming removed 6 bases from V and 4 bases from J, with 18 bases in between. The CDR3 sequence is 15 residues long. The CDR3: CASSPYGAGLYGYTF. Written as DNA, the CDR3 is TGTGCCAGCAGCCCTTACGGAGCAGGTCTCTATGGCTACACCTTC.

This clonotype was picked up one time. The chain links TRBV20-1 to TRBJ2-7; 8 nucleotides line up with TRBD2. The V segment lost 7 bases and the J segment 12 bases; nucleotides outside the gene matches: 17. CDR1 is DFQATT, CDR2 SNEGSKA, per germline (reference sequence). The CDR3 contains 13 residues. The CDR3: CSVIKSGGRGLYF. The CDR3 DNA is TGCAGTGTAATAAAAAGCGGGGGTAGAGGACTGTACTTC.

There are a few counts of this clonotype. The chain has TRBV6-2 or TRBV6-3 and TRBJ1-1, with a possible D match to TRBD1 (5 bases). The CDR3 covers 15 residues. In germline, CDR1 is MNHEY, CDR2 SVGEGT. Trimming removed 6 bases from V and 0 bases from J, with 14 bases in between. CDR3 sequence: CASSPRVALNTEAFF. Here the CDR3 DNA reads TGTGCCAGCAGCCCCAGGGTAGCTCTGAACACTGAAGCTTTCTTT.

The chain combines TRBV7-8 with TRBJ1-5; D may be TRBD1 (5 bases). This CDR3 has 18 amino acids. The germline V gene encodes CDR1 SGHVS and CDR2 FQNEAQ. Trimming left V 5 bases short and J 2 bases short, with 22 bases between. The CDR3 here is CASSRDSLAPVGNQPQHF. The CDR3, as DNA: TGTGCCAGCAGCAGAGACAGCCTTGCGCCCGTCGGCAATCAGCCCCAGCATTTT.

This clonotype appeared once. The chain joins TRBV5-6 to TRBJ2-3; 8 positions match TRBD2. Per the germline V gene, CDR1 is SGHDT and CDR2 is YYEEEE. Germline trimming cut 4 bases from V and 3 bases from J; bases unmatched to any gene: 10. The CDR3 totals 16 residues. In DNA, the CDR3 is TGTGCCAGCAGCCGATACCGGGGGGGGCCGACAGATACGCAGTATTTT. Encoded protein: CASSRYRGGPTDTQYF. The variable domain in full, with the rest retrieved from reference TRBV5-6 and TRBJ2-3, is DAGVTQSPTHLIKTRGQQVTLRCSPKSGHDTVSWYQQALGQGPQFIFQYYEEEERQRGNFPDRFSGHQFPNYSSELNVNALLLGDSALYLCASSRYRGGPTDTQYFGPGTRLTVL.

Only one count was recorded for this clonotype. V is TRBV2 and J is TRBJ2-1; 9 nucleotides align to TRBD2. The CDR3 is made up of 15 amino acids. Germline CDR1 and CDR2: SNHLY and FYNNEI. The V segment lost 7 bases and the J segment 4 bases; nucleotides outside the gene matches: 8. This CDR3 reads CASINGLAGYNEQFF. In nucleotides, the CDR3 is TGTGCCAGCATTAACGGGCTAGCGGGGTACAATGAGCAGTTCTTC. Full variable domain (rest looked up from reference TRBV2 and TRBJ2-1): EPEVTQTPSHQVTQMGQEVILRCVPISNHLYFYWYRQILGQKVEFLVSFYNNEISEKSEIFDDQFSVERPDGSNFTLKIRSTKLEDSAMYFCASINGLAGYNEQFFGPGTRLTVL.

This clonotype was counted only a few times. V and J are TRBV4-3 and TRBJ1-5; no definite D call. CDR1 is LGHNA and CDR2 is YSLEER in the germline V gene. CDR3 size: 14 residues. Trimming stripped 1 base from V and 3 bases from J, with 7 bases between. CDR3 in DNA: TGCGCCAGCAGCCAAGGGTTACTCAATCAGCCCCAGCATTTT. As protein: CASSQGLLNQPQHF.

This clonotype occurred many times. The chain employs TRBV4-1 and TRBJ2-3; no definite D call. Looked up from germline, CDR1 is MGHRA and CDR2 is YSYEKL. The length of the CDR3 is 15 residues. Between the trimmed V and J ends, which lost 2 bases and 4 bases, there was a span of 13 bases. CDR3 sequence reads: CASSQKSPGPDTQYF. Written as DNA, the CDR3 is TGCGCCAGCAGCCAAAAGTCGCCCGGGCCAGATACGCAGTATTTT.

V gene TRBV20-1 combines with J gene TRBJ1-5, with a possible D match to TRBD1 (5 bases). The CDR3 has 14 residues. Trimming left V 2 bases short and J 2 bases short, with 10 bases between. Germline-derived CDR1 and CDR2 are DFQATT and SNEGSKA (reference sequence). The CDR3 DNA sequence: TGCAGTGCTAGAAGGGGTGTAGGCAATCAGCCCCAGCATTTT. It encodes CSARRGVGNQPQHF.

The CDR3 spells CASSLGPLDYGYTF. In DNA, the CDR3 is TGTGCCAGCAGTTTAGGTCCTCTTGACTATGGCTACACCTTC. The chain joins TRBV12-3 or TRBV12-4 to TRBJ1-2, with D uncertain. This CDR3 has 14 amino acids. Trimming stripped 1 base from V and 3 bases from J, with 9 bases between.

The chain recombines TRBV20-1 with TRBJ2-1, with TRBD1 matching over 7 bases. The V gene's germline CDR1 is DFQATT and CDR2 SNEGSKA (reference sequence). This CDR3 has 16 residues. The ends lost 6 bases at V and 2 bases at J; junction bases unmatched: 13. As DNA, the CDR3 is TGCAGTGCCCCTAGCCCGGGACAGCCTACCTACAATGAGCAGTTCTTC. It encodes CSAPSPGQPTYNEQFF.

The chain recombines TRBV29-1 with TRBJ2-7; D possibly uses TRBD1 or TRBD2 (5 bases each). Trimming removed 6 bases at V and 7 bases at J, with 13 bases between. Germline loops: CDR1 SQVTM, CDR2 ANQGSEA. The CDR3 totals 11 residues. CDR3 bases: TGCAGCGTGTGGCAGGGAGAAGAGCAGTACTTC. It codes for CSVWQGEEQYF.

The chain uses TRBV20-1 and TRBJ2-5; TRBD1 matches 7 bases. This CDR3 has 12 residues. Trimming took 5 bases from V and 4 from J; bases not matched to a gene: 4. The germline V gene has CDR1 DFQATT and CDR2 SNEGSKA (reference sequence). The CDR3, as DNA: TGCAGTGCTCCTAGACAGGGAGAGACCCAGTACTTC. Translation: CSAPRQGETQYF.

CDR3 sequence reads: CSARPGLQETQYF. The CDR3 DNA follows: TGCAGTGCTAGGCCGGGACTCCAAGAGACCCAGTACTTC. The V and J genes are TRBV20-1 and TRBJ2-5, with D tentatively TRBD2 (6 bases). Trimming stripped 3 bases from V and 1 base from J, with 9 bases between. This CDR3 is 13 amino acids long. Per germline, CDR1 DFQATT and CDR2 SNEGSKA (reference sequence).